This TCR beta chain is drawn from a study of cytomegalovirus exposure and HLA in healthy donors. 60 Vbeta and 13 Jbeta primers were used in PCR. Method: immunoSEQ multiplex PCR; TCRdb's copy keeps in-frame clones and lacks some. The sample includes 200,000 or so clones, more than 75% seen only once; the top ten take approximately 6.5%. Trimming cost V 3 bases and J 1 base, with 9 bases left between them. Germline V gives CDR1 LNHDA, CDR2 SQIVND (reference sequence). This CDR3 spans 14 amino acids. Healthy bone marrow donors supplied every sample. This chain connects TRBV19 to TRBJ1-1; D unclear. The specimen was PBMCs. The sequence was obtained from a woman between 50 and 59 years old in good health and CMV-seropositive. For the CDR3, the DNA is TGTGCCAGTAGTATCCGGAGATCGAACACTGAAGCTTTCTTT. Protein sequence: CASSIRRSNTEAFF.